The rows below give T cell receptor beta chains drawn from one sample of a study of blood T cell repertoires in COVID-19. Assay: immunoSEQ multiplex PCR; the TCRdb copy retains only in-frame clones and omits some. The data contain fewer than 200,000 clones, less than 85% of them singletons. What was sequenced was peripheral blood. Receptors originate from a human donor in a cohort sampled during active COVID-19. CDR3s include the opening cysteine and the closing phenylalanine or tryptophan. D genes are given only for firm matches. Size tells how often a clone was seen (once, few, many) or the class of an expanded clone, and some rows leave it out.

CDR3 DNA,CDR3 protein,D gene,CDR3 length,clone size,J gene,V gene
TGTGCCAGCGGACGGGAGAGCGGGGAAAAACTGTTTTTT,CASGRESGEKLFF,NA,13,NA,TRBJ1-4,TRBV2
TGTGCCAGCAGCTTAGTTCGCACTGAAGCTTTCTTT,CASSLVRTEAFF,NA,12,NA,TRBJ1-1,TRBV7-8
TGTGCCAGTAGTGAGGAAGCCTACGAGCAGTACTTC,CASSEEAYEQYF,NA,12,NA,TRBJ2-7,TRBV19
TGTGCCAGCAGCTTAGCGGGAAACAGGGGTTTCGAGCAGTACTTC,CASSLAGNRGFEQYF,TRBD1,15,NA,TRBJ2-7,TRBV7-8
TGTGCCAGCAGTGAAGCCGCGAACTACGAGCAGTACTTC,CASSEAANYEQYF,NA,13,few,TRBJ2-7,TRBV6-1
TGTGCCAGCAGCCCCAGAACAGGAAGAGGTGAAAAACTGTTTTTT,CASSPRTGRGEKLFF,NA,15,NA,TRBJ1-4,TRBV9
TGTGCCATCAGTGGCGGACAGGTCTCTACCTACGAGCAGTACTTC,CAISGGQVSTYEQYF,TRBD1,15,NA,TRBJ2-7,TRBV10-3
TGTGCCAGCTCACCCGGCCTAGCGGGGGGAATCACCGGGGAGCTGTTTTTT,CASSPGLAGGITGELFF,TRBD2,17,NA,TRBJ2-2,TRBV18
TGTGCCAGCTCACCAATCGGGGGAGGGCTGGACAATGAGCAGTTCTTC,CASSPIGGGLDNEQFF,TRBD2,16,NA,TRBJ2-1,TRBV18
TGTGCCAGCAGTTACTCGGCAGGAGGAACCTACGAGCAGTACTTC,CASSYSAGGTYEQYF,NA,15,NA,TRBJ2-7,TRBV6-5
TGTGCCTGGAGTGTATACAGCGGTGGAGGCTACACCTTC,CAWSVYSGGGYTF,NA,13,once,TRBJ1-2,TRBV30
TGTGCCAGTAGCCTCCAGGGGCTTCGGTACGAGCAGTACTTC,CASSLQGLRYEQYF,NA,14,NA,TRBJ2-7,TRBV19
TGTGCCAGCTCACCACCGGGGGGATTCGCCAAAAACATTCAGTACTTC,CASSPPGGFAKNIQYF,NA,16,NA,TRBJ2-4,TRBV18
TGTGCCAGCAGTTTACGGGGCACCGGGGAGCTGTTTTTT,CASSLRGTGELFF,NA,13,NA,TRBJ2-2,TRBV12-3/TRBV12-4
TGCGCCAGCAGCCAAGGTACGGTTCGAGATCAGCCCCAGCATTTT,CASSQGTVRDQPQHF,NA,15,NA,TRBJ1-5,TRBV4-1
TGCGCCAGCAGCCAAGATCCTTCCTTCCGCGGGGGGGCTGGCAATGAGCAGTTCTTC,CASSQDPSFRGGAGNEQFF,TRBD2,19,NA,TRBJ2-1,TRBV4-1
TGTGCCAGCAGTGAAGCGGAGTATAGTCAGCCCCAGCATTTT,CASSEAEYSQPQHF,NA,14,NA,TRBJ1-5,TRBV6-1
TGTGCCAGCAGTTTTTCTACTATCGACAGGGTGGTAGTTCAGCCCCAGCATTTT,CASSFSTIDRVVVQPQHF,TRBD1,18,NA,TRBJ1-5,TRBV6-4
TGCAGTGCTAGTCCTACTAAGAGTGAGCAGTTCTTC,CSASPTKSEQFF,NA,12,NA,TRBJ2-1,TRBV20-1
TGTGCCAGCAGCCGACAGGGGTTGGCCAACGTCCTGACTTTC,CASSRQGLANVLTF,TRBD1,14,NA,TRBJ2-6,TRBV6-5
TGTGCCAGTACCACCACCGACAGCTATGGCTACACCTTC,CASTTTDSYGYTF,NA,13,NA,TRBJ1-2,TRBV19
TGTGCCAGCAGACAACAGGGGGGCTACAATGAGCAGTTCTTC,CASRQQGGYNEQFF,TRBD1,14,NA,TRBJ2-1,TRBV2
TGTGCCAGCAGCGGTACAGCCTCCTACGAGCAGTACTTC,CASSGTASYEQYF,NA,13,NA,TRBJ2-7,TRBV11-2
TGTGCCAGCAGCCTTACAGTAAACACTGAAGCTTTCTTT,CASSLTVNTEAFF,NA,13,NA,TRBJ1-1,TRBV14
TGTGCCAGCAGCCCCAGGACAGGGTCGGCGGAAAAACTGTTTTTT,CASSPRTGSAEKLFF,TRBD1,15,NA,TRBJ1-4,TRBV9
TGCAGCGTTGGGGGACAGGGAGAGAGTGGCTACACCTTC,CSVGGQGESGYTF,TRBD1,13,many,TRBJ1-2,TRBV29-1
TGCGCCAGCAGTCTACGGGGATCAACCATGAACACCGGGGAGCTGTTTTTT,CASSLRGSTMNTGELFF,NA,17,NA,TRBJ2-2,TRBV5-1
TGTGCCAGCAGCGCCGGGACTAGCGAAGAGGAGCAGTTCTTC,CASSAGTSEEEQFF,TRBD2,14,NA,TRBJ2-1,TRBV11-3
TGCGCCCCCATCCGGGGACAGGGCCCTTCTAGCAATCAGCCCCAGCATTTT,CAPIRGQGPSSNQPQHF,TRBD1,17,few,TRBJ1-5,TRBV5-1
TGCGCCAGCAGCTTGGAGGTTGGGGGCCCCGGTGGGGGCTACACCTTC,CASSLEVGGPGGGYTF,NA,16,NA,TRBJ1-2,TRBV5-1
TGTGCCAGCAACCCTACAGGGGGTGGGGGCGAGCAGTACTTC,CASNPTGGGGEQYF,TRBD1,14,NA,TRBJ2-7,TRBV2
TGTGCCTGGAACCCGCTAGCGGGGGATTACAATGAGCAGTTCTTC,CAWNPLAGDYNEQFF,TRBD2,15,NA,TRBJ2-1,TRBV30
TGTGCCAGCAGCCCGGACAGGGAGGGTGAAAAACTGTTTTTT,CASSPDREGEKLFF,TRBD1,14,NA,TRBJ1-4,TRBV6-5
TGTGCCAGCAGCCTACGGGACAGGGTTGTTTCAGGAGAGCAGTTCTTC,CASSLRDRVVSGEQFF,TRBD1,16,few,TRBJ2-1,TRBV9
TGTGCCAGCAGGGCTGCTTACAGAAGACAGCCCCAGCATTTT,CASRAAYRRQPQHF,NA,14,NA,TRBJ1-5,TRBV2
TGTGCCAGCAGTCCTCGACTAGCGGGGGGGCTTTTGGCCTACAATGAGCAGTTCTTC,CASSPRLAGGLLAYNEQFF,TRBD2,19,NA,TRBJ2-1,TRBV6-6
TGTGCCTGGAATGGCCGGGCGGGTTACGCGAACACCGGGGAGCTGTTTTTT,CAWNGRAGYANTGELFF,NA,17,NA,TRBJ2-2,TRBV30
TGTGCCAGTAACGAGGGAAACACTGAAGCTTTCTTT,CASNEGNTEAFF,NA,12,once,TRBJ1-1,TRBV19
TGTGCCAGCAGCGCAGAGCGCAGGCGGGCCATTAACTATGGCTACACCTTC,CASSAERRRAINYGYTF,NA,17,NA,TRBJ1-2,TRBV5-4
TGCAGTGCTAGAGACGATGCGGGCTACACCTTC,CSARDDAGYTF,NA,11,NA,TRBJ1-2,TRBV20-1
TGTGCCAGCAGTGGACCGGGACTAGAATCCGGTGAGCAGTTCTTC,CASSGPGLESGEQFF,TRBD2,15,once,TRBJ2-1,TRBV2
TGCGCCAGCAGCTTGGATCCTCAGGGGGCGATGGCTAATGAAAAACTGTTTTTT,CASSLDPQGAMANEKLFF,TRBD1,18,NA,TRBJ1-4,TRBV5-1